One T cell receptor (beta chain) is described in this entry. What this receptor recognizes is not known. No much larger clonotype is one base removed from it; base qualities were not supplied. The V and J ends are trimmed by 5 bases and 8 bases, leaving 18 bases between them. The germline V gene provides CDR1 SGHVS and CDR2 FQNEAQ. The CDR3 runs 14 residues from the cysteine to the phenylalanine. Only the CDR3 region is kept as DNA, spanning 42 bases read in frame from base 1. This sample was taken from a study of cytomegalovirus exposure and HLA in healthy donors (dated 2017 in TCRdb). Background for the entire study: An earlier analysis of some 600 of the donors reported 276 Gb of sequence data and 100 million to 120 million unique TCR beta sequences obtained from approximately 180 million T cells. An early release that covered around 590 HLA-typed donors contained 300 to 350 gigabases of sequencing data and 85 million to 100 million unique TCR sequences. Of the 398 genotyped donors, approximately 81% were placed in the genetic ancestry cluster associated with self-reported Caucasian donors. The aim of the study was to test whether cataloging public T cell receptors could identify signatures of past pathogen exposure. Using immunosequencing, the study profiled T cell repertoires from 500 to 800 subjects and related those repertoires to cytomegalovirus serostatus. In addition to the first cohort of approximately 650 subjects, a separate validation cohort of around 110 different subjects was used. High-throughput TCR immunosequencing, statistical association of individual TCRs with disease status, and machine learning were combined to predict cytomegalovirus infection status. A later analysis re-analyzed previously published TCR beta repertoires from approximately 670 donors and added high-resolution HLA genotyping to study TCR occurrence patterns. In the later analysis, no new phenotypic data were used to find candidate immune exposures; instead, reliance was placed on TCR beta sequences and their occurrence across donors. In an earlier analysis of several hundred of the donors, high-throughput TCR beta sequencing was used to judge whether each TCR beta V gene segment behaved as functional or pseudogenic. Donor age, sex, ethnicity and CMV serostatus were collected together with the repertoire data. In a later genetic analysis, genome-wide SNP genotypes for about 55% of the 666 donors were used, and that subset was treated as a discovery cohort. Every discovery cohort repertoire had been produced on one sequencing platform. HLA typing included class I and class II loci at four-digit resolution. The number of typed donors differed by locus: about 620-640 for A, B, C, DRB1 and DQB1; 500 to 550 for DQA1; some 590 for DPA1; and approximately 450 for DPB1. Because of strong linkage in the cohort, roughly five DR-DQ haplotypes were treated as single units for association and clustering. Among about 360 genotyped donors of the cohort, an average of roughly 240,000 unique TCR beta nucleotide sequences were sequenced per donor, about a sixth of them non-productive. Results the study describes overall, beyond this receptor: According to a later analysis, most CMV-associated TCR beta chains appeared to be HLA-restricted, and the HLA associations seemed to be driven largely by CMV exposure. In a later analysis, 15,000 to 20,000 TCR beta sequences were associated with specific HLA alleles at a false discovery rate of 0.05. CMV serostatus was the only immune exposure information available for the cohort. In an earlier analysis of 587 of the donors, most TCR beta V segments were observed in productive rearrangements about 87% or about 30% of the time, broadly matching IMGT annotations. In a later analysis, HLA-associated TCR beta chains were found to be more clonally expanded and to have lower generation probabilities than equally common non-associated chains. The presence/absence analyses assumed that sequencing depth was roughly uniform across donors, and that assumption may not be true. A few of the identified cytomegalovirus-associated TCR beta chains were confirmed in vitro to be specific for cytomegalovirus antigens. The study listed approximately 150 TCR beta chains as associated with cytomegalovirus. In a later analysis, several top co-occurrence clusters were reported to appear linked to parvovirus B19, influenza, CMV and Epstein-Barr virus. Assigning TCR associations to individual alleles was difficult when HLA alleles, especially DR and DQ, strongly co-occurred. Because HLA typing was missing for some donors at each locus, association tests included only the typed subset. In this cohort, only TCR beta chains were sequenced, and detectable features were limited by the absence of alpha or paired-chain data. The classifier was reported to diagnose cytomegalovirus status with high specificity and sensitivity in both the original cohort and the validation cohort. Because counts were too low, 15 to 20 rarely observed V segments, including chromosome 9 orphons, were left out of the earlier analysis of some 600 of the donors. Some IMGT-functional V segments, including TRBV6-2 and TRBV6-3, could not be told apart with the 87-base-pair reads, so those segments were excluded. A group of highly shared sequence variants was considered likely to be a technical artifact of the sequencing pipeline. Correlated functional status among segregating V segments might be attributable to linkage disequilibrium, but an unknown experimental factor could not be ruled out. In a later analysis, the rate of TCR association differed among HLA loci, with DRB1 alleles having the most associated TCRs and HLA-C alleles having the fewest. A later genetic analysis associated a missense DCLRE1C variant with V-gene and J-gene trimming of TCR beta chains, and an independent cohort replicated the association. Compared with the roughly 670-donor mean, donors in an Asian-associated ancestry cluster had fewer N-insertions in productive TCRs, according to a later genetic analysis. A further reported finding was that TCR beta sequences accurately predicted the HLA-A and HLA-B alleles for most subjects in the first cohort. Most TCR sequences were seen in very few donors, while some public TCRs were found in many individuals. According to the authors, the approach could potentially be generalized to other disease states and immunological phenotypes.

The library was made by the immunoSEQ multiplex PCR assay. For the multiplex PCR, a mixture combining 60 forward primers for TCR Vbeta segments and 13 reverse primers for TCR Jbeta segments was used. Amplification of the CDR3 region of rearranged TCR beta genes was performed with a multiplex PCR assay on genomic DNA. The amplified TCR beta libraries were sequenced on the Illumina HiSeq System as 87-base-pair reads. Processing in the source paper ran as follows. In a later analysis, some 80 million unique TCR beta chains were counted across the 500 to 850 repertoires, and some 10 million of these chains were shared by at least two donors. A nearest-neighbor algorithm error-corrected the raw reads and collapsed the reads into unique sequences, merging closely related sequences to remove PCR and sequencing errors. CDR3 sequences were aligned to IMGT reference sequences to assign V, D and J gene segments. Each retained sequence needed at least a six-nucleotide match to both a V gene segment and a J gene segment. A rearrangement was called productive if the CDR3 had no stop codons and remained in frame with V and J, and every other rearrangement was called non-productive. Following IMGT convention, CDR3 was defined as the stretch from the second conserved V-encoded cysteine up to the conserved J-encoded phenylalanine. In an earlier analysis of some 550 of the donors, sequences lacking an unambiguous match to a single V gene segment were excluded. An earlier analysis of a few hundred of the donors called V segments functional above 56.7% productive rearrangements and segregating when the between-donor standard deviation exceeded 5%. To diagnose cytomegalovirus status from the catalog of TCR beta chain sequences, a statistical classification framework was built. In a later analysis, V and J genes were assigned by comparing TCR nucleotide sequences against IMGT/GENE-DB human TR gene sequences. In a later analysis, CDR3 sequences and most-parsimonious VDJ recombination scenarios were assigned using the TCRdist pipeline. In a later analysis, each TCR beta chain was defined by its CDR3 amino acid sequence together with its V-gene family, and reads without a unique V-gene family were excluded. As a way to deal with suspected cross-contamination and a sequencing artifact, a later analysis dropped 450 to 600 nucleotide sequences that were highly shared and had low generation probability. In a later analysis, a clonal expansion index for each public chain was calculated from normalized within-repertoire ranks of inferred template counts. In a later analysis, generation probabilities were computed using a VDJ recombination model fitted to out-of-frame rearrangements, and the results were checked against IGoR. Hypergeometric tests were used in a later analysis to score TCR-TCR, TCR-HLA and TCR-CMV co-occurrence, with a repertoire-size bias correction applied to the TCR pairs. False discovery rates were estimated in a later analysis by permuting HLA or CMV assignments 20 times. In a later analysis, co-occurring TCRs were grouped with DBSCAN, and TCRdist sequence similarity was added when clustering was performed within HLA-allele-positive subsets. Co-occurrence clustering excluded repertoires with fewer than 30,000 or more than 120,000 public chains, plus five with anomalous nucleotide sharing. Imported from immuneACCESS, the table was reduced by TCRdb to in-frame sequences with V and J called. These copies leave out some clones; in studies compared against another copy, an unresolved V gene accounts for under half, and the cause of the remainder is not known. That table is the source of V, J and clone size, and D and trimming were worked out from the DNA. The sample table records under 110,000 clones; 71% of these occur just once. The top ten hold 2.8% of the sample.

The cohort comprised 666 healthy bone marrow donors. At the time of sampling, all cohort members were nominally healthy, though unrecorded immune exposures were likely present. The donor was CMV seronegative and was included in the group of 352 seronegative cohort members. A peripheral blood sample was provided by each donor, and peripheral blood mononuclear cells were used for TCR beta sequencing. The Qiagen DNeasy Blood Extraction Kit was used to extract genomic DNA from the blood cell samples. The sequence came from a female donor in good health and CMV-seronegative. This sequence uses TRBV7-8 and TRBJ1-2, and possibly TRBD1, on 6 matching bases. The sample consisted of PBMCs. The DNA sequence follows: TGTGCCAGCAGCCCGCGAGACAGGAGGCGAGGCTACACCTTC. Its translation reads: CASSPRDRRRGYTF.